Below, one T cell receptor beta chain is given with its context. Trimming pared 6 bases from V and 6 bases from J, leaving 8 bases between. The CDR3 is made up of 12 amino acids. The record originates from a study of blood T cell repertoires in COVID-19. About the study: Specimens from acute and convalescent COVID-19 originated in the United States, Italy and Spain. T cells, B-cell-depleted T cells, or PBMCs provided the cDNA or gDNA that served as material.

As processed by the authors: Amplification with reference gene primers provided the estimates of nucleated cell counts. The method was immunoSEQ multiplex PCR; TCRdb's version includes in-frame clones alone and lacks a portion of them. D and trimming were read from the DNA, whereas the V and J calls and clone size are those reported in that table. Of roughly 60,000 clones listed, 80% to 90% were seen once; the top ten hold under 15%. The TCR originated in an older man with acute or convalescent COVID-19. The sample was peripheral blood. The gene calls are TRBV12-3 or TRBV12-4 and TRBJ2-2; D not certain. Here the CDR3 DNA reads TGTGCCAGCAGAGATGGCCCCGGGGAGCTGTTTTTT. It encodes CASRDGPGELFF.